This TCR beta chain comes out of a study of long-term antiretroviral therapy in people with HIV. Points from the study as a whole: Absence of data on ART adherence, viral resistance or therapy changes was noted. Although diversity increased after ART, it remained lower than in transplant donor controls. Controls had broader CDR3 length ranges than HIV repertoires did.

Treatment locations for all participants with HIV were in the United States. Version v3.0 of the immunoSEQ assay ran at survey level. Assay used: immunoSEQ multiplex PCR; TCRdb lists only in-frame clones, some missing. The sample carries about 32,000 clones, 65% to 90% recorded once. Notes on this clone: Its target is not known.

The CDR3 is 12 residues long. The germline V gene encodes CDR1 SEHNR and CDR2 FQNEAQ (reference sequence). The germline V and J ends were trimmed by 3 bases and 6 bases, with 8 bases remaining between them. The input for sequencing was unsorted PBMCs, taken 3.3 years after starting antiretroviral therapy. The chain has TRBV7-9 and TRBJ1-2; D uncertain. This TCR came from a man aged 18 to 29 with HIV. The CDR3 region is CASSFSGNGYTF. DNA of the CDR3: TGTGCCAGCAGCTTCTCGGGGAATGGCTACACCTTC.